The sequence of this T cell receptor (beta chain) was determined in a study of cytomegalovirus exposure and HLA in healthy donors. General study findings and limits: The study flagged around 150 TCR beta chains as cytomegalovirus-associated. No immune exposure information besides CMV serostatus was available.

V lost 4 bases, J lost 1 base, and 9 bases lay in between. Germline CDR1 SGHRS, CDR2 YFSETQ. The CDR3 consists of 15 residues. Researchers ran the PCR with 60 Vbeta and 13 Jbeta primers. TCRdb keeps only in-frame clones here, not all; method: immunoSEQ multiplex PCR. Among over 150,000 clones listed, around three quarters were seen once. With regard to this clone: Its specificity is unknown.

This sequence joins TRBV5-1 and TRBJ2-6; the D gene is possibly TRBD2 (7 bases). Sequenced material: PBMCs. The sequence came from a woman aged 40 to 49 in good health and CMV-seronegative. The CDR3 DNA follows: TGCGCCAGCAGCGGGGGGGCTTCTGGGGCCAACGTCCTGACTTTC. Residues: CASSGGASGANVLTF.